The 23 T cell receptor beta chains reported below all come from one sample, sequenced in a study of regulatory T cells. Primers: 52 TRBV forward and 13 TRBJ reverse. This table comes from immunoSEQ multiplex PCR, and its TCRdb copy is limited to in-frame clones, with some not included. The table records about 17,000 clones, around 90% of them present only once. Source material: CD8+ T cells sorted from blood. These receptors were obtained from a person aged 18-35 years with CD3G deficiency.

This chain links TRBV4-1 with TRBJ1-3; the D is unclear. The V and J ends lost 4 bases and 4 bases respectively, with 14 bases between them. The germline gives CDR1 MGHRA, CDR2 YSYEKL. The CDR3 loop spans 15 amino acids. CDR3 residues: CASSPHIQRGNTIYF. CDR3 coding DNA: TGCGCCAGCAGCCCTCACATCCAAAGGGGAAACACCATATATTTT.

This clone was observed once. The CDR3 DNA reads as TGCGCCAGCAGCCAGGGGAGGTCCTCCTATAATTCACCCCTCCACTTT. Translating it yields CASSQGRSSYNSPLHF. The gene calls are TRBV4-1 and TRBJ1-6; no clear D gene. CDR1 and CDR2 (germline): MGHRA, YSYEKL. This CDR3 is 16 amino acids long. The V and J ends lost 3 bases and 0 bases respectively, with 9 bases between them.

This chain links TRBV4-3 with TRBJ2-4, with D unclear. From germline, CDR1 is LGHNA and CDR2 YSLEER. V was clipped by 4 bases and J by 9 bases, with 16 bases between them. This CDR3 comprises 14 residues. CDR3 region: CASSPAPQNRIQYF. In DNA, the CDR3 is TGCGCCAGCAGCCCCGCCCCACAGAATCGCATTCAGTACTTC.

This rearrangement joins TRBV13 to TRBJ2-3; D is ambiguous. The germline gives CDR1 PRHDT, CDR2 FYEKMQ (reference sequence). This CDR3 spans 12 amino acids. Trimming removed 5 bases from V and 2 bases from J, with 5 bases in between. The CDR3 sequence is CASSAYTDTQYF. The CDR3 DNA reads TGTGCCAGCAGCGCCTACACAGATACGCAGTATTTT.

In its sample, this clone was seen once. V is TRBV19 and J is TRBJ2-1; 9 nucleotides agree with TRBD2. J lost 10 bases, V lost 6 bases, and 10 bases had no gene match. The CDR3 runs 14 residues. Per germline, CDR1 LNHDA and CDR2 SQIVND (reference sequence). The CDR3 DNA sequence: TGTGCCAGTAGAGGGGAGCGGGGGGTCGTGGAGCAGTTCTTC. It encodes CASRGERGVVEQFF.

The chain links TRBV4-1 to TRBJ2-5, with TRBD2 matching 9 bases. J gave up 5 bases and V 6 bases, and 10 bases lay outside the gene matches. The CDR3 length is 15 residues. Germline V gives CDR1 MGHRA, CDR2 YSYEKL. The CDR3 nucleotides are TGCGCCAGCAGTGTGGCGGGGGGGCCCCGGGAGACCCAGTACTTC. Its protein product is CASSVAGGPRETQYF.

V is TRBV27 and J is TRBJ1-4, with D uncertain. From germline, CDR1 is MNHEY and CDR2 SMNVEV (reference sequence). V lost 6 bases and J lost 1, with 9 bases in between. This CDR3 comprises 14 residues. The chain's CDR3 is CASRTQKTNEKLFF. For the CDR3, the DNA is TGTGCCAGCAGGACACAGAAAACTAATGAAAAACTGTTTTTT.

The chain employs TRBV7-6 and TRBJ1-4; D not resolved. The CDR3 is made up of 14 amino acids. The V end lost 5 bases, the J end lost 7 bases, and 14 bases lay between the germline ends. Looked up from germline, CDR1 is SGHVS and CDR2 is FNYEAQ. As DNA, the CDR3 is TGTGCCAGCAGCCTCAACCTGGGCGTTGAAAAACTGTTTTTT. It encodes CASSLNLGVEKLFF.

The V gene is TRBV2, the J gene TRBJ1-5, with 11 bases matching TRBD1. The CDR3 consists of 20 residues. Trimming cost V 2 bases and J 1 base; bases outside gene matches: 13. The germline V gene encodes CDR1 SNHLY and CDR2 FYNNEI. CDR3 nucleotides: TGTGCCAGCAGTGAAAGTCTAGGGACAGGGGGGGAGTGGAGCAATCAGCCCCAGCATTTT. Protein product: CASSESLGTGGEWSNQPQHF.

V usage is TRBV13 and J usage is TRBJ1-1; 9 bases are a match to TRBD1. J lost 7 bases, V lost 0 bases, and 3 bases had no gene match. This CDR3 spans 14 amino acids. Germline V gene sequence: CDR1 PRHDT, CDR2 FYEKMQ (reference sequence). The CDR3 DNA follows: TGTGCCAGCAGCTTAGGCAGGACAGGGGATGAAGCTTTCTTT. Translation: CASSLGRTGDEAFF.

The chain is built from TRBV7-9 and TRBJ2-3; D unclear. This CDR3 comprises 12 residues. CDR1 SEHNR and CDR2 FQNEAQ come from the germline V gene (reference sequence). The germline V and J ends were trimmed by 2 bases and 4 bases, with 4 bases remaining between them. The CDR3 here is CASSLFSDTQYF. The CDR3 DNA is TGTGCCAGCAGCTTATTTTCAGATACGCAGTATTTT.

J is TRBJ2-7 and V is TRBV7-9; possible D gene TRBD2, 5 bases. V lost 2 bases, J lost 3 bases, and 8 bases lay in between. The CDR3 extends over 13 amino acids. CDR1 and CDR2 (germline): SEHNR, FQNEAQ (reference sequence). The CDR3 DNA follows: TGTGCCAGCAGCTTAAAACTAGGCTACGAGCAGTACTTC. Translated, it gives CASSLKLGYEQYF.

The V gene is TRBV19, the J gene TRBJ1-1; no clear D. This CDR3 is built from 15 residues. V lost 6 bases and J 1 base, leaving 15 bases between the germline ends. CDR1 is LNHDA, CDR2 SQIVND, per germline (reference sequence). The CDR3 loop is CASRVNDLGNTEAFF. DNA of the CDR3: TGTGCCAGTAGGGTGAATGACTTGGGGAACACTGAAGCTTTCTTT.

This chain connects TRBV5-1 to TRBJ2-7; D is possibly TRBD1 (5 bases). Germline lookup yields CDR1 SGHRS and CDR2 YFSETQ. The CDR3 has 14 amino acids. Trimming removed 0 bases from V and 6 bases from J, with 13 bases in between. CDR3 residues: CASSLGQGTGEQYF. The CDR3 DNA sequence: TGCGCCAGCAGCTTGGGGCAGGGAACAGGCGAGCAGTACTTC.

The V call is TRBV30, the J call TRBJ2-3; tentative D call: TRBD2 (7 bases). CDR1 GTSNPN and CDR2 SVGIG come from the germline V gene (reference sequence). The V gene lost 2 bases and the J gene lost 2 bases, with 14 bases spanning the gap. The CDR3 is 15 residues long. The CDR3 spells CAWSWGGPSTDTQYF. Here the CDR3 DNA reads TGTGCCTGGAGTTGGGGGGGGCCTTCCACAGATACGCAGTATTTT.

The chain couples TRBV5-1 to TRBJ1-1; D is possibly TRBD1 (6 bases). The CDR3 covers 13 residues. V lost 3 bases and J 7 bases, leaving 13 bases between the germline ends. Germline CDR1 and CDR2: SGHRS and YFSETQ. The CDR3 sequence: CASSSTGTREAFF. In nucleotides, the CDR3 is TGCGCCAGCAGCTCTACCGGGACACGTGAAGCTTTCTTT.

This clone was recorded only once. This chain connects TRBV28 to TRBJ1-1, with D perhaps matching TRBD1 (5 bases). This CDR3 is built from 15 residues. Trimming took off 0 bases at V and 3 bases at J, with 11 bases between the two ends. Germline assignment: CDR1 MDHEN and CDR2 SYDVKM. In DNA form, the CDR3 reads TGTGCCAGCAGTTTATGGGGCGCGGGGGACACTGAAGCTTTCTTT. It codes for CASSLWGAGDTEAFF.

V is TRBV19 and J is TRBJ2-7; D unclear. Germline V CDR1 and CDR2: LNHDA, SQIVND (reference sequence). The CDR3 is 11 residues long. Trimming took off 5 bases at V and 3 bases at J, with 5 bases between the two ends. The CDR3 DNA reads TGTGCCAGTAGTCCAGGCTACGAGCAGTACTTC. It specifies CASSPGYEQYF. The full variable domain, rest sourced from reference TRBV19 and TRBJ2-7, is DGGITQSPKYLFRKEGQNVTLSCEQNLNHDAMYWYRQDPGQGLRLIYYSQIVNDFQKGDIAEGYSVSREKKESFPLTVTSAQKNPTAFYLCASSPGYEQYFGPGTRLTVT.

The chain joins TRBV4-1 to TRBJ2-1; D call uncertain. V dropped 4 bases and J dropped 8 bases, with 9 bases sitting between them. This CDR3 is built from 12 residues. Germline V gene data show CDR1 as MGHRA and CDR2 as YSYEKL. This chain's CDR3 is CASSLSGDEQFF. CDR3 nucleotides: TGCGCCAGCAGCCTGTCGGGTGATGAGCAGTTCTTC.

The rearrangement joins TRBV10-3 to TRBJ1-3; the match to TRBD1 covers 8 bases. V lost 6 bases, J lost 4 bases, and 8 bases stayed unmatched. CDR3 length: 15 residues. Germline lookup yields CDR1 ENHRY and CDR2 SYGVKD. Here the CDR3 reads CAIRLQGAEGNTIYF. CDR3 nucleotide sequence: TGTGCCATCAGACTCCAGGGGGCGGAGGGAAACACCATATATTTT.

This clone was counted once. This chain links TRBV7-9 with TRBJ2-3, with D maybe TRBD1 (6 bases). The germline V and J ends were trimmed by 4 bases and 3 bases, with 8 bases remaining between them. Germline assignment: CDR1 SEHNR and CDR2 FQNEAQ (reference sequence). This CDR3 has 13 amino acids. This CDR3 is CASSSRGTDTQYF. The CDR3 region has the DNA TGTGCCAGCAGCTCAAGGGGGACAGATACGCAGTATTTT.

J is TRBJ1-1 and V is TRBV2; TRBD1 matches 9 bases. Germline assignment: CDR1 SNHLY and CDR2 FYNNEI. V lost 4 bases to trimming and J lost 8 bases; unmatched junction nucleotides: 8. CDR3 length: 14 residues. The CDR3 region is CASSVWDRVGEAFF. CDR3 nucleotide sequence: TGTGCCAGCAGTGTATGGGACAGGGTTGGCGAAGCTTTCTTT.

The gene calls are TRBV5-8 and TRBJ2-7; TRBD2 matches 7 bases. This CDR3 is built from 13 residues. Germline V gene data show CDR1 as SGHTS and CDR2 as YDEGEE. J lost 4 bases, V lost 0 bases, and 1 base had no gene match. DNA of the CDR3: TGTGCCAGCAGCTTGGGGGGGGGTTACGAGCAGTACTTC. Protein sequence: CASSLGGGYEQYF. The variable domain in full, completed from reference TRBV5-8 and TRBJ2-7, reads EAGVTQSPTHLIKTRGQQATLRCSPISGHTSVYWYQQALGLGLQFLLWYDEGEERNRGNFPPRFSGRQFPNYSSELNVNALELEDSALYLCASSLGGGYEQYFGPGTRLTVT.